This record covers a single TCR beta chain. Its antigen is unidentified. Only in-frame clones appear in the TCRdb table, and some are missing; sequencing was by immunoSEQ multiplex PCR. The table includes 75,000 to 90,000 clones, under 95% detected once. These data belong to a study of T cell responses to AZD1222 COVID-19 vaccine. Study results and caveats: At 160-218 and 743-854, vaccine-associated CD4 TCRs were dominant, and they spanned spike. Nearly half of unique spike-specific TCRs reportedly avoided B.1.351 and B.1.1.7 mutated regions. White British people made up most donors, females outnumbered males, and clonal diversity was possibly underestimated. After two AZD1222 doses, spike-specific TCR breadth and depth rose versus day 0.

The material was peripheral blood, obtained 28 days after the second AZD1222 dose. The receptor was isolated from an adult who received the AZD1222 COVID-19 vaccine.

CDR3 residues: CASSLEGAHRGGNEQFF. The DNA of the CDR3 is TGTGCCAGCAGCTTAGAAGGGGCCCACAGGGGGGGTAATGAGCAGTTCTTC. The chain uses TRBV7-2 and TRBJ2-1; tentatively, D is TRBD1 (8 bases). Germline CDR1 SGHTA, CDR2 FQGNSA. V dropped 1 base and J dropped 7 bases, with 20 bases sitting between them. CDR3 length: 17 residues. Variable domain in full (rest from reference TRBV7-2 and TRBJ2-1): GAGVSQSPSNKVTEKGKDVELRCDPISGHTALYWYRQSLGQGLEFLIYFQGNSAPDKSGLPSDRFSAERTGGSVSTLTIQRTQQEDSAVYLCASSLEGAHRGGNEQFFGPGTRLTVL.